The 15 T cell receptor beta chains in this list originate from one sample, sequenced in a study of vaccination and CD4 T cells after COVID-19. Sequencing of cultured CD4+ T cell DNA used the Oncomine TCR Beta short-read assay. TCRdb recomputed calls from the PCR reads with MiXCR, one row per CDR3 protein. This table holds around 18,000 distinct CDR3 sequences, around 40% found once. Treatment indicated: roughly 10-day PBMC culture with coronavirus spike peptide pools or control peptides (ViraFEST assay). These receptors lack a known antigen. Sequenced sample: CD4+ T cells from blood, cultured in vitro. These receptors all stem from a human donor who had recovered from COVID-19.

The genes are TRBV10-3 and TRBJ1-6; tentatively, D is TRBD1 (5 bases). This CDR3 has 13 amino acids. Trimming took 6 bases from V and 9 from J, leaving 12 bases between them. Germline V CDR1 and CDR2: ENHRY, SYGVKD. CDR3 in amino acids: CAIRPGLGSPLHF. CDR3 nucleotide sequence: TGTGCCATCAGGCCAGGGTTGGGTTCACCCCTCCACTTT.

This clonotype has only one observation. This chain joins TRBV15 and TRBJ2-7; possibly TRBD1 or TRBD2 for D (5 bases each). CDR3 length: 12 residues. The germline gives CDR1 LNHNV, CDR2 YYDKDF (reference sequence). V was cut by 0 bases and J by 12 bases, with 12 bases left in between. The CDR3 region is CATSRDVGERYF. In nucleotides, the CDR3 is TGTGCCACCAGCAGAGATGTGGGGGAGAGGTACTTC.

This CDR3 is CASGEQDFNAFF. The CDR3 nucleotides are TGTGCCAGCGGGGAACAGGACTTTAACGCTTTCTTT. The chain combines TRBV18 with TRBJ1-1; a possible D gene is TRBD1 (5 bases). CDR1 is KGHSH, CDR2 LQKENI, per germline. The V end lost 8 bases, the J end lost 11 bases, and 18 bases lay between the germline ends. The CDR3 is made up of 12 amino acids.

This rearrangement joins TRBV6-5 to TRBJ1-6; weak D call: TRBD1 (5 bases). The CDR3 length is 15 residues. Germline CDR1 is MNHEY and CDR2 is SVGAGI. V lost 2 bases and J lost 11, with 16 bases in between. CDR3 amino acids: CASSYAPGTHPPLHF. As DNA, the CDR3 is TGTGCCAGCAGTTACGCCCCAGGGACTCACCCACCCCTCCACTTT.

This clonotype was observed once. The chain joins TRBV7-2 to TRBJ1-4, with 10 bases that match TRBD1. J gave up 7 bases and V 1 base, and 9 bases lay outside the gene matches. This CDR3 is built from 17 residues. The germline gives CDR1 SGHTA, CDR2 FQGNSA. The CDR3 here is CASSLVRQGALGEKLFF. Here the CDR3 DNA reads TGTGCCAGCAGCTTAGTAAGACAGGGGGCGTTGGGTGAAAAACTGTTTTTT.

The sample holds a few counts of this clonotype. The chain couples TRBV7-8 to TRBJ1-2; no clear D. Trimming took 5 bases from V and 8 from J, leaving 15 bases between them. Germline CDR1 is SGHVS and CDR2 is FQNEAQ. CDR3 length: 13 residues. The CDR3 sequence: CASSRRALWGYTF. The CDR3 coding sequence is TGTGCCAGCAGCCGCCGGGCCCTTTGGGGCTACACCTTC.

A note on this clonotype: A single base separates this from a much larger clone, so it may be a read error. The chain carries TRBV7-2 and TRBJ1-5; 7 bases align to TRBD1. This CDR3 is 16 amino acids long. The trim removed 4 bases at V and 0 bases at J, leaving 6 bases unmatched. Germline V lookup: CDR1 SGHTA, CDR2 FQGNSA. CDR3 in amino acids: CASSSYRGLSNQPQHF. CDR3 bases: TGTGCCAGCAGCTCATACAGGGGACTTAGCAATCAGCCCCAGCATTTT.

The CDR3 loop reads CASSIQNIQYF. CDR3 coding DNA: TGTGCCAGCAGCATACAGAACATTCAGTACTTC. The gene calls are TRBV2 and TRBJ2-4; unclear D gene. V dropped 6 bases and J dropped 7 bases, with 7 bases sitting between them. The germline V gene encodes CDR1 SNHLY and CDR2 FYNNEI. This CDR3 is 11 amino acids long.

This clonotype came up a few times. This sequence joins TRBV28 and TRBJ1-2; D is uncertain. The V gene lost 5 bases and the J gene lost 6 bases, with 7 bases spanning the gap. This CDR3 has 11 amino acids. Germline V lookup: CDR1 MDHEN, CDR2 SYDVKM. CDR3 protein: CASSDKNGYTF. In nucleotides, the CDR3 is TGTGCCAGCAGTGACAAGAATGGCTACACCTTC.

J is TRBJ1-1 and V is TRBV2, with 7 bases that match TRBD1. This CDR3 spans 14 amino acids. Unmatched junction bases numbered 7, after V lost 4 bases and J lost 5 bases. Germline CDR1 SNHLY, CDR2 FYNNEI. The DNA for the CDR3 is TGTGCCAGCAGTGCCGACAGGGTTGGGACTGAAGCTTTCTTT. This codes for CASSADRVGTEAFF.

There are a few counts of this clonotype. This rearrangement joins TRBV15 to TRBJ2-7, with unresolved D. Trimming removed 1 base from V and 2 bases from J, with 9 bases in between. The germline CDR1 and CDR2 sequences are LNHNV and YYDKDF (reference sequence). The CDR3 spans 14 residues. The CDR3 DNA reads TGTGCCACCAGCAGAGCAGGTCAGCCCTACGAGCAGTACTTC. As protein: CATSRAGQPYEQYF.

V gene TRBV12-3 or TRBV12-4 combines with J gene TRBJ2-1; D gene uncertain. V was pared by 3 bases and J by 0 bases, with 15 bases between. The CDR3 covers 17 residues. The CDR3 spells CASSLIPRLGSYNEQFF. DNA for the CDR3: TGTGCCAGCAGTTTGATCCCCCGTTTGGGCTCCTACAATGAGCAGTTCTTC.

This clonotype has more than one count but fewer than ten. V and J are TRBV15 and TRBJ2-4; 12 positions agree with TRBD2. Losses at the gene ends were 6 bases for V and 1 base for J; bases not matched to a gene: 7. The CDR3 covers 17 residues. Germline CDR1 reads LNHNV; CDR2 reads YYDKDF (reference sequence). CDR3 sequence reads: CATSRLAGVGAKNIQYF. CDR3 in DNA: TGTGCCACCAGTAGACTAGCGGGAGTGGGGGCCAAAAACATTCAGTACTTC.

The rearrangement uses TRBV28 and TRBJ2-3, with 7 positions matching TRBD1. Germline-derived CDR1 and CDR2 are MDHEN and SYDVKM. The trim removed 5 bases at V and 4 bases at J, leaving 6 bases unmatched. The CDR3 is 14 amino acids. The CDR3 reads CASSEDRVADTQYF. In DNA form, the CDR3 reads TGTGCCAGCAGTGAAGACAGGGTAGCAGATACGCAGTATTTT.

The V gene is TRBV19, the J gene TRBJ2-2, with TRBD2 identical over 10 bases. This CDR3 has 17 residues. Germline V gene data show CDR1 as LNHDA and CDR2 as SQIVND (reference sequence). After removal of 7 bases from V and 6 bases from J, the junction contained 14 bases not matched to a gene. CDR3 in amino acids: CASIASGRLWGAGELFF. The CDR3 DNA follows: TGTGCCAGTATTGCTAGCGGGAGACTTTGGGGGGCCGGGGAGCTGTTTTTT.